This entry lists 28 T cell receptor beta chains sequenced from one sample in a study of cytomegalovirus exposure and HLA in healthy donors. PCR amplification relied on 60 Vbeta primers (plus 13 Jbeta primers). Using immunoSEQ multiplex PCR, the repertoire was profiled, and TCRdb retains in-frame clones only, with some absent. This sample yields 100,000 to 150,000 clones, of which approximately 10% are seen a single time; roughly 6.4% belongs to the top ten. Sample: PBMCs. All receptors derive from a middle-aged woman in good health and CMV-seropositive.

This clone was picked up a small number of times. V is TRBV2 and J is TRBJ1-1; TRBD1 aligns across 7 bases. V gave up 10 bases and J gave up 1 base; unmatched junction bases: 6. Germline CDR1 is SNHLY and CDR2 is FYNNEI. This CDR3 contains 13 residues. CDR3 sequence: CANPGQSNTEAFF. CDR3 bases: TGTGCCAACCCGGGACAGTCGAACACTGAAGCTTTCTTT. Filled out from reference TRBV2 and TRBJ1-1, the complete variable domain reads EPEVTQTPSHQVTQMGQEVILRCVPISNHLYFYWYRQILGQKVEFLVSFYNNEISEKSEIFDDQFSVERPDGSNFTLKIRSTKLEDSAMYFCANPGQSNTEAFFGQGTRLTVV.

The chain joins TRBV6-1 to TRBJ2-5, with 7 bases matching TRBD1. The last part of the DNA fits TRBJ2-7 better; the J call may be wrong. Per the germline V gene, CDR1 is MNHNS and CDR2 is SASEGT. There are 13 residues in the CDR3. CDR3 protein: CASSEVTGPEQYF. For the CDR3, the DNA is TGTGCCAGCAGTGAGGTGACAGGGCCCGAGCAGTACTTC.

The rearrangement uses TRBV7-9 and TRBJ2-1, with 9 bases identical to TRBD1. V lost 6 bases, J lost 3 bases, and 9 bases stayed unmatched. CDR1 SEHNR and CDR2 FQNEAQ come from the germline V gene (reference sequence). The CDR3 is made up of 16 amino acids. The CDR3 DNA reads TGTGCCAGCAGACCACGGACAGGGGCCAACTACAATGAGCAGTTCTTC. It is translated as CASRPRTGANYNEQFF. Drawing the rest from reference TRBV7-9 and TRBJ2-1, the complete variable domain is DTGVSQNPRHKITKRGQNVTFRCDPISEHNRLYWYRQTLGQGPEFLTYFQNEAQLEKSRLLSDRFSAERPKGSFSTLEIQRTEQGDSAMYLCASRPRTGANYNEQFFGPGTRLTVL.

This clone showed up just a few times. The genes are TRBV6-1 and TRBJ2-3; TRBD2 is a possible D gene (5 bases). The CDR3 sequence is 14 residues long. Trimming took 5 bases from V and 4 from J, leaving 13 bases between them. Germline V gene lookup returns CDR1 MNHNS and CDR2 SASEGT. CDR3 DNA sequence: TGTGCCAGCAGTCCTCGGACTCAAGCAGATACGCAGTATTTT. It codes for CASSPRTQADTQYF.

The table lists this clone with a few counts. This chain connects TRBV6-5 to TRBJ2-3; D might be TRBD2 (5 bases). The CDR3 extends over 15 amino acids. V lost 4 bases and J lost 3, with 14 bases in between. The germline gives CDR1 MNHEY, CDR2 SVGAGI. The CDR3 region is CASSLREASTDTQYF. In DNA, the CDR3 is TGTGCCAGCAGTTTACGGGAAGCGAGTACAGATACGCAGTATTTT.

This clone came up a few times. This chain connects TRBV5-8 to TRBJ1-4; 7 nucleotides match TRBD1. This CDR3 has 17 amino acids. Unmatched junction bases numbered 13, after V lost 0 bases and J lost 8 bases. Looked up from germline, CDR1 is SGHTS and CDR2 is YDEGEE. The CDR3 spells CASSLGVSARGNEKLFF. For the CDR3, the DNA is TGTGCCAGCAGCTTGGGCGTATCGGCCAGGGGGAACGAAAAACTGTTTTTT.

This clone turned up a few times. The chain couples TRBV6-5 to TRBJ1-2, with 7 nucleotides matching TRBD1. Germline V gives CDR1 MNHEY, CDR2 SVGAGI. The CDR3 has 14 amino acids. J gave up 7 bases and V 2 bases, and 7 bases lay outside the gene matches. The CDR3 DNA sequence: TGTGCCAGCAGTTACGCCTCAGGGGGGCCTGGCTACACCTTC. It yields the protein CASSYASGGPGYTF.

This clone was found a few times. DNA of the CDR3: TGTGCCAGTAGTATAGGGACAGGGCAAGAGACCCAGTACTTC. Translation: CASSIGTGQETQYF. The rearrangement joins TRBV19 to TRBJ2-5; 8 bases match TRBD1. Germline V CDR1 and CDR2: LNHDA, SQIVND (reference sequence). The CDR3 contains 14 residues. Losses at the gene ends were 1 base for V and 2 bases for J; bases not matched to a gene: 0.

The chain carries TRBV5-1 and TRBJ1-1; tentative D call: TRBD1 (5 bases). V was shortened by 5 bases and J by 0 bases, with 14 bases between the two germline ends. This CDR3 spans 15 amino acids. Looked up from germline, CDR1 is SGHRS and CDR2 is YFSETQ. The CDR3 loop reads CASRDTRGMNTEAFF. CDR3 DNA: TGCGCCAGCAGGGACACGCGAGGTATGAACACTGAAGCTTTCTTT.

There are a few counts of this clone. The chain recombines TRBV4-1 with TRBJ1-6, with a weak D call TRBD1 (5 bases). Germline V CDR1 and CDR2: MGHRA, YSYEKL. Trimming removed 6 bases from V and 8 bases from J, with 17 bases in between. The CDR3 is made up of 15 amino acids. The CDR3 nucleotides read TGCGCCAGCAGAGTAGGGGCTTCGGTGGATTCACCCCTCCACTTT. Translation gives CASRVGASVDSPLHF.

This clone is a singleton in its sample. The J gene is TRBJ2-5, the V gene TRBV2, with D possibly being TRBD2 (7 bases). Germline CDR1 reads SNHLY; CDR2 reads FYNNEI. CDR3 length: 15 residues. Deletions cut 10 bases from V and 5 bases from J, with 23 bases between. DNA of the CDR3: TGTGCCACCTCCAAGGAGGGGGGGATCCGGGAGACCCAGTACTTC. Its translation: CATSKEGGIRETQYF.

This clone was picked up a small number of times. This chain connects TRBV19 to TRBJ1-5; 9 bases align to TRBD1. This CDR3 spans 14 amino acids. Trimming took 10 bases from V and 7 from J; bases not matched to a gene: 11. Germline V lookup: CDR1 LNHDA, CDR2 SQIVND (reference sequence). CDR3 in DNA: TGTGCCACAGTGGGACAGGGTTTAATGCAGCCCCAGCATTTT. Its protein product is CATVGQGLMQPQHF.

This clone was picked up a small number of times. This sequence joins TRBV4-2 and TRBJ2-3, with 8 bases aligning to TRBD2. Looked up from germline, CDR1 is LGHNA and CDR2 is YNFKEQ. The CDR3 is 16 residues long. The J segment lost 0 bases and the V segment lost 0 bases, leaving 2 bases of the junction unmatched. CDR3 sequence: CASSQDRGGSTDTQYF. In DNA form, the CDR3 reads TGTGCCAGCAGCCAAGACCGGGGGGGTAGCACAGATACGCAGTATTTT.

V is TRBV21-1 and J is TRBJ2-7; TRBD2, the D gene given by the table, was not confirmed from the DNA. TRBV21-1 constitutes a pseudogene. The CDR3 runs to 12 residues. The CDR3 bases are TGTGCCAGCAGCAAAACTCCGGGCGAGCAGTACTTC. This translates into CASSKTPGEQYF.

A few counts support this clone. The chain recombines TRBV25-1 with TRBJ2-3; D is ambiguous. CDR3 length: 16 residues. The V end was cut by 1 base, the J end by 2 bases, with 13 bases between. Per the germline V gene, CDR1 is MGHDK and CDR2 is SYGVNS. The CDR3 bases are TGTGCCAGCAGTGAATCGCGGAATAGGTTCACAGATACGCAGTATTTT. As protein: CASSESRNRFTDTQYF.

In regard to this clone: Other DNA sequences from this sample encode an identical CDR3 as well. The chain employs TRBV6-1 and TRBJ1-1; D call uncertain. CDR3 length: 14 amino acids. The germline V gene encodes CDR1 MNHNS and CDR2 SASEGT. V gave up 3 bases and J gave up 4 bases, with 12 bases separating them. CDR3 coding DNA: TGTGCCAGCAGTGACCCTTTCGAGGGCACTGAAGCTTTCTTT. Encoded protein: CASSDPFEGTEAFF.

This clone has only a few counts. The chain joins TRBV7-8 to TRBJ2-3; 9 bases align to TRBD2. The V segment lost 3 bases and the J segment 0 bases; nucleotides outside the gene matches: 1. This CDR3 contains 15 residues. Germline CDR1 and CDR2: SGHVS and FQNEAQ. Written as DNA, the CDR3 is TGTGCCAGCAGCTTCGGACTAGCGAGCACAGATACGCAGTATTTT. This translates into CASSFGLASTDTQYF.

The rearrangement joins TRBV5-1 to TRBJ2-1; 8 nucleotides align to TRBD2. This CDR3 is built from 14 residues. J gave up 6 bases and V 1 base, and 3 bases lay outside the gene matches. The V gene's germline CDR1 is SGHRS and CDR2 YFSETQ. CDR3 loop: CASSLRLASNEQFF. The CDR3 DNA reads TGCGCCAGCAGCTTGCGACTAGCGTCCAATGAGCAGTTCTTC.

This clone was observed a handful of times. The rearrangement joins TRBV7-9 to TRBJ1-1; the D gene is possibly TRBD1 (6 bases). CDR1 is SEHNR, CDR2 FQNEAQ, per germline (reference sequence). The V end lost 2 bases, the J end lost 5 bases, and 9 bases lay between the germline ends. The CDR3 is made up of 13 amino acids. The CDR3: CASSLNRVTEAFF. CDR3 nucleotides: TGTGCCAGCAGCTTAAACAGGGTAACTGAAGCTTTCTTT.

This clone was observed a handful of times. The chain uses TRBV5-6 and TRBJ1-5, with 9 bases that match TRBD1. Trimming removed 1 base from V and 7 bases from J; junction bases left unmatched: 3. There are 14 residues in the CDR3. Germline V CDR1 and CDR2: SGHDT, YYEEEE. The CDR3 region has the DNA TGTGCCAGCAGCTTGTGGGGGACAGGGCAGCCCCAGCATTTT. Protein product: CASSLWGTGQPQHF.

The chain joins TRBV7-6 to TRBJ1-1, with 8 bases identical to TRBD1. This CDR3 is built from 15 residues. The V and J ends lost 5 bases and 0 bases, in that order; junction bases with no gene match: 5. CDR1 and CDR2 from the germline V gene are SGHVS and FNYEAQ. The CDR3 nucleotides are TGTGCCAGCAGCCCCAGGACAGGGTTGAACACTGAAGCTTTCTTT. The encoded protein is CASSPRTGLNTEAFF.

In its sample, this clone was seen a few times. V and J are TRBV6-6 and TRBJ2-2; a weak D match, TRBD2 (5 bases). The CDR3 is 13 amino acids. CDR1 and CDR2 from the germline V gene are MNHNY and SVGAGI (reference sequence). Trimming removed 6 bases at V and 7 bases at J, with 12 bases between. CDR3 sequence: CASSRRRVGELFF. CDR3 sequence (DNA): TGTGCCAGCAGCCGTCGGCGGGTCGGGGAGCTGTTTTTT.

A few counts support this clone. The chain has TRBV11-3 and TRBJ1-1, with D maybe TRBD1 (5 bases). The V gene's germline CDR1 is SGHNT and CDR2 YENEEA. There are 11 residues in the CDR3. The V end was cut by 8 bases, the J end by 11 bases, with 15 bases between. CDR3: CASANGGLAFF. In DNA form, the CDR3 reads TGTGCCAGCGCTAACGGGGGTTTGGCTTTCTTT.

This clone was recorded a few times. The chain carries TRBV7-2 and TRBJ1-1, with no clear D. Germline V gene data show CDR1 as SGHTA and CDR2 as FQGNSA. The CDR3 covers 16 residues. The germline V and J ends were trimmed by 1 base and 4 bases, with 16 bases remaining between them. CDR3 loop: CASSLEDRGWITEAFF. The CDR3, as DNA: TGTGCCAGCAGCTTAGAGGATAGAGGGTGGATCACTGAAGCTTTCTTT.

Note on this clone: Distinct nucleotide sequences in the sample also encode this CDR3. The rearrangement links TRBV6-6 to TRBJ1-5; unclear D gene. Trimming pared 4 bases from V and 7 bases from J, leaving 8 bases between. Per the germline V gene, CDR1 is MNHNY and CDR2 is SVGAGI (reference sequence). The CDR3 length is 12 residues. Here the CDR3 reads CASSSPGQPQHF. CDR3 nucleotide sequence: TGTGCCAGCAGTTCCCCGGGGCAGCCCCAGCATTTT.

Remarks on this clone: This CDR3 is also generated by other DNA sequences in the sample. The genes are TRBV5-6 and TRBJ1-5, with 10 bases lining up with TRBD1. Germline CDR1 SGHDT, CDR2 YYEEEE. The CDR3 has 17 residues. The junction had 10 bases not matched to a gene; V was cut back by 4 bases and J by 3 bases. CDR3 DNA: TGTGCCAGCAGCGTAGGGACAGGGGTACGCTCCAATCAGCCCCAGCATTTT. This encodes CASSVGTGVRSNQPQHF.

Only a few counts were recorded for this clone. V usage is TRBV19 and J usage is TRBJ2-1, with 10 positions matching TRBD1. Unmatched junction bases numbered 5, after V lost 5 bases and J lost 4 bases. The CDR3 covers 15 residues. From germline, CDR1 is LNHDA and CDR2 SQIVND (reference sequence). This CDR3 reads CASSPGTGAYNEQFF. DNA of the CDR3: TGTGCCAGTAGTCCAGGGACAGGGGCTTACAATGAGCAGTTCTTC. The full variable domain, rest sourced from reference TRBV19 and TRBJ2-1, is DGGITQSPKYLFRKEGQNVTLSCEQNLNHDAMYWYRQDPGQGLRLIYYSQIVNDFQKGDIAEGYSVSREKKESFPLTVTSAQKNPTAFYLCASSPGTGAYNEQFFGPGTRLTVL.

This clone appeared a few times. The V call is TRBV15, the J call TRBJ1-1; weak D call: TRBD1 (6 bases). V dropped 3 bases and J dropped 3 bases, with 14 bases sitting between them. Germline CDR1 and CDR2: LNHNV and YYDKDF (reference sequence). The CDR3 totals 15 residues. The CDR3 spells CATSSRGGLDTEAFF. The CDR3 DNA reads TGTGCCACCAGCAGCCGCGGGGGCCTGGACACTGAAGCTTTCTTT.